This is a list of T cell receptor beta chains from one sample in a study of cytomegalovirus exposure and HLA in healthy donors. Generated by immunoSEQ multiplex PCR, the TCRdb table keeps only in-frame clones and is missing some. The table shows some 130,000 clones, with approximately 87% occurring only once. Sequencing was done on a sample of PBMCs. The receptor set was obtained from a man in his forties in good health and CMV-seronegative. CDR3s include the opening cysteine and the closing phenylalanine or tryptophan. D genes are given only for firm matches. A row's size may be missing; if present it is once, few, many or a size class.

d_gene: NA; j_gene: TRBJ2-3; v_gene: TRBV7-7; abundance: NA; CDR3aa: CASSQSSGIDTQYF; CDR3nt: TGTGCTAGCAGCCAATCTTCCGGTATAGATACGCAGTATTTT
d_gene: NA; j_gene: TRBJ2-5; v_gene: TRBV7-3; abundance: NA; CDR3aa: CASSLRAGYLETQYF; CDR3nt: TGTGCCAGCAGCTTACGGGCAGGGTACCTAGAGACCCAGTACTTC
d_gene: TRBD2; j_gene: TRBJ2-5; v_gene: TRBV2; abundance: NA; CDR3aa: CASSLLAGGWETQYF; CDR3nt: TGTGCCAGCAGTCTCCTAGCGGGGGGGTGGGAGACCCAGTACTTC
d_gene: NA; j_gene: TRBJ2-7; v_gene: TRBV21-1; abundance: NA; CDR3aa: CASSKQRGDRPYEQYF; CDR3nt: TGTGCCAGCAGCAAGCAGCGGGGGGACCGGCCTTACGAGCAGTACTTC
d_gene: TRBD1; j_gene: TRBJ1-1; v_gene: TRBV5-1; abundance: NA; CDR3aa: CASSDNRGGGTEAFF; CDR3nt: TGCGCCAGCAGCGATAACAGGGGCGGCGGCACTGAAGCTTTCTTT
d_gene: TRBD1; j_gene: TRBJ1-2; v_gene: TRBV30; abundance: once; CDR3aa: CAWSATGDGYTF; CDR3nt: TGTGCCTGGAGCGCGACAGGGGACGGCTACACCTTC
d_gene: NA; j_gene: TRBJ1-4; v_gene: TRBV6-1; abundance: NA; CDR3aa: CASSEVTFRVARGEKLFF; CDR3nt: TGTGCCAGCAGTGAAGTTACTTTTAGGGTGGCGCGGGGTGAAAAACTGTTTTTT
d_gene: TRBD1; j_gene: TRBJ2-1; v_gene: TRBV7-8; abundance: NA; CDR3aa: CASSLVIGQGSYNEQFF; CDR3nt: TGTGCCAGCAGCTTAGTTATCGGACAGGGCTCCTACAATGAGCAGTTCTTC
d_gene: TRBD2; j_gene: TRBJ2-7; v_gene: TRBV9; abundance: NA; CDR3aa: CASSVEAGAYYEQYF; CDR3nt: TGTGCCAGCAGCGTAGAAGCGGGGGCCTATTACGAGCAGTACTTC
d_gene: TRBD1; j_gene: TRBJ2-4; v_gene: TRBV6-6; abundance: NA; CDR3aa: CASSYGTGGMYIQYF; CDR3nt: TGTGCCAGCAGTTATGGGACAGGGGGTATGTACATTCAGTACTTC
d_gene: NA; j_gene: TRBJ2-7; v_gene: TRBV5-1; abundance: NA; CDR3aa: CASSLGPGNSYEQYF; CDR3nt: TGCGCCAGCAGCTTGGGTCCCGGGAACTCCTACGAGCAGTACTTC
d_gene: TRBD1; j_gene: TRBJ1-2; v_gene: TRBV10-3; abundance: NA; CDR3aa: CAISGTGAFNPYTF; CDR3nt: TGTGCCATCAGTGGGACAGGGGCTTTTAATCCCTACACCTTC
d_gene: NA; j_gene: TRBJ1-5; v_gene: TRBV7-8; abundance: NA; CDR3aa: CASSLGFIGSNQPQHF; CDR3nt: TGTGCCAGCAGCTTAGGATTTATCGGTTCCAATCAGCCCCAGCATTTT
d_gene: NA; j_gene: TRBJ1-1; v_gene: TRBV19; abundance: NA; CDR3aa: CASSIDQGRTEAFF; CDR3nt: TGTGCCAGTAGTATAGATCAGGGAAGGACTGAAGCTTTCTTT
d_gene: NA; j_gene: TRBJ2-3; v_gene: TRBV7-9; abundance: NA; CDR3aa: CSSSFVLIGVGSTDTQYF; CDR3nt: TGTTCCAGCAGCTTTGTCCTGATTGGAGTCGGGAGCACAGATACGCAGTATTTT
d_gene: NA; j_gene: TRBJ1-2; v_gene: TRBV6-6; abundance: NA; CDR3aa: CASSSNRQTDYGYTF; CDR3nt: TGTGCCAGCAGTTCTAACCGACAGACTGACTATGGCTACACCTTC
d_gene: TRBD1; j_gene: TRBJ2-1; v_gene: TRBV7-7; abundance: NA; CDR3aa: CASSLGTGGGEQFF; CDR3nt: TGTGCTAGCAGCTTAGGAACAGGGGGCGGTGAGCAGTTCTTC
d_gene: NA; j_gene: TRBJ2-2; v_gene: TRBV7-9; abundance: NA; CDR3aa: CASSLPSRAGTGELFF; CDR3nt: TGTGCCAGCAGCTTACCCAGCAGGGCTGGCACCGGGGAGCTGTTTTTT
d_gene: NA; j_gene: TRBJ1-2; v_gene: TRBV30; abundance: NA; CDR3aa: CAWIRELFDGYTF; CDR3nt: TGTGCCTGGATTCGTGAGCTATTCGATGGCTACACCTTC
d_gene: TRBD1; j_gene: TRBJ1-2; v_gene: TRBV5-4; abundance: once; CDR3aa: CASSRDRVPGYTF; CDR3nt: TGTGCCAGCAGCCGGGACAGGGTTCCGGGCTACACCTTC
d_gene: TRBD1; j_gene: TRBJ1-2; v_gene: TRBV10-3; abundance: NA; CDR3aa: CAISDSGQAHYGYTF; CDR3nt: TGTGCCATCAGTGACTCCGGACAGGCCCACTATGGCTACACCTTC
d_gene: TRBD1; j_gene: TRBJ1-5; v_gene: TRBV5-6; abundance: NA; CDR3aa: CASSRRTGADQPQHF; CDR3nt: TGTGCCAGCAGCAGGAGGACAGGGGCGGATCAGCCCCAGCATTTT
d_gene: NA; j_gene: TRBJ2-7; v_gene: TRBV29-1; abundance: NA; CDR3aa: CSVEVGEAGYEQYF; CDR3nt: TGCAGCGTTGAAGTGGGGGAGGCGGGCTACGAGCAGTACTTC
d_gene: TRBD2; j_gene: TRBJ2-4; v_gene: TRBV7-2; abundance: NA; CDR3aa: CASSLVAGVKNIQYF; CDR3nt: TGTGCCAGCAGCTTAGTAGCGGGAGTGAAAAACATTCAGTACTTC
d_gene: TRBD2; j_gene: TRBJ2-1; v_gene: TRBV5-5; abundance: NA; CDR3aa: CASSWEGRSYNEQFF; CDR3nt: TGTGCCAGCAGCTGGGAGGGCCGTTCCTACAATGAGCAGTTCTTC
d_gene: TRBD2; j_gene: TRBJ2-5; v_gene: TRBV7-2; abundance: NA; CDR3aa: CASSLAPGGFETQYF; CDR3nt: TGTGCCAGCAGCTTAGCCCCGGGGGGGTTCGAGACCCAGTACTTC
d_gene: NA; j_gene: TRBJ1-5; v_gene: TRBV6-4; abundance: NA; CDR3aa: CASSTRGHSNQPQHF; CDR3nt: TGTGCCAGCAGTACCAGGGGTCATAGCAATCAGCCCCAGCATTTT
d_gene: NA; j_gene: TRBJ2-7; v_gene: TRBV11-2; abundance: many; CDR3aa: CASSLTGGEQYF; CDR3nt: TGTGCCAGCAGCTTGACAGGAGGCGAGCAGTACTTC
d_gene: TRBD2; j_gene: TRBJ2-7; v_gene: TRBV27; abundance: NA; CDR3aa: CASSLSGTSGYEQYF; CDR3nt: TGTGCCAGCTCACTTTCCGGGACTAGCGGATACGAGCAGTACTTC
d_gene: NA; j_gene: TRBJ2-5; v_gene: TRBV11-2; abundance: NA; CDR3aa: CASSSSTAQEETQYF; CDR3nt: TGTGCCAGCAGCTCGTCGACAGCCCAAGAAGAGACCCAGTACTTC
d_gene: NA; j_gene: TRBJ2-1; v_gene: TRBV11-3; abundance: NA; CDR3aa: CASSLAGPGVNEQFF; CDR3nt: TGTGCCAGCAGCTTAGCGGGGCCAGGGGTCAATGAGCAGTTCTTC
d_gene: NA; j_gene: TRBJ1-1; v_gene: TRBV6-5; abundance: NA; CDR3aa: CASSEQAREAFF; CDR3nt: TGTGCCAGCAGTGAACAGGCTCGAGAAGCTTTCTTT
d_gene: TRBD2; j_gene: TRBJ2-5; v_gene: TRBV25-1; abundance: NA; CDR3aa: CASIPGLAGTEETQYF; CDR3nt: TGTGCCAGCATACCGGGACTAGCGGGGACAGAGGAGACCCAGTACTTC
d_gene: NA; j_gene: TRBJ2-5; v_gene: TRBV10-1; abundance: NA; CDR3aa: CASSESRGQETQYF; CDR3nt: TGCGCCAGCAGTGAGTCAAGGGGCCAAGAGACCCAGTACTTC
d_gene: NA; j_gene: TRBJ1-5; v_gene: TRBV6-6; abundance: NA; CDR3aa: CASSYRGTQGQPQHF; CDR3nt: TGTGCCAGCAGTTACCGGGGGACGCAAGGCCAGCCCCAGCATTTT
d_gene: TRBD1; j_gene: TRBJ2-6; v_gene: TRBV15; abundance: NA; CDR3aa: CATSALTPGTGASGANVLTF; CDR3nt: TGTGCCACCAGCGCATTGACCCCCGGGACAGGGGCCTCTGGGGCCAACGTCCTGACTTTC
d_gene: NA; j_gene: TRBJ2-3; v_gene: TRBV4-3; abundance: few; CDR3aa: CASSQDGWGVQYF; CDR3nt: TGCGCCAGCAGCCAAGATGGGTGGGGGGTGCAGTATTTT
d_gene: NA; j_gene: TRBJ1-2; v_gene: TRBV14; abundance: NA; CDR3aa: CASSQTYYGYTF; CDR3nt: TGTGCCAGCAGCCAAACTTACTATGGCTACACCTTC
d_gene: NA; j_gene: TRBJ2-5; v_gene: TRBV1; abundance: NA; CDR3aa: CTSTHAPGLDDETQYF; CDR3nt: TGCACCAGCACCCACGCTCCGGGACTAGACGACGAGACCCAGTACTTC
d_gene: TRBD1; j_gene: TRBJ2-7; v_gene: TRBV4-3; abundance: NA; CDR3aa: CASSQTGGEQYF; CDR3nt: TGCGCCAGCAGCCAAACAGGGGGCGAGCAGTACTTC
d_gene: TRBD1; j_gene: TRBJ2-3; v_gene: TRBV5-1; abundance: NA; CDR3aa: CASGDRVTDTQYF; CDR3nt: TGCGCCAGCGGGGACAGGGTCACAGATACGCAGTATTTT
d_gene: NA; j_gene: TRBJ1-1; v_gene: TRBV7-2; abundance: NA; CDR3aa: CASSFSSNTEAFF; CDR3nt: TGTGCCAGCAGCTTTAGCTCTAACACTGAAGCTTTCTTT
d_gene: TRBD1; j_gene: TRBJ2-6; v_gene: TRBV7-9; abundance: NA; CDR3aa: CASSPWTGGSGANVLTF; CDR3nt: TGTGCCAGCAGCCCGTGGACAGGGGGAAGTGGGGCCAACGTCCTGACTTTC
d_gene: NA; j_gene: TRBJ2-3; v_gene: TRBV11-3; abundance: NA; CDR3aa: CASSLGGPSTDTQYF; CDR3nt: TGTGCCAGCAGCTTAGGTGGGCCCAGCACAGATACGCAGTATTTT
d_gene: NA; j_gene: TRBJ1-2; v_gene: TRBV19; abundance: NA; CDR3aa: CASSLGQRPNYGYTF; CDR3nt: TGTGCCAGTAGTCTTGGACAGCGCCCTAACTATGGCTACACCTTC
d_gene: NA; j_gene: TRBJ1-1; v_gene: TRBV4-2; abundance: NA; CDR3aa: CASSQEDTVEAFF; CDR3nt: TGTGCCAGCAGCCAAGAAGACACGGTTGAAGCTTTCTTT
d_gene: NA; j_gene: TRBJ1-2; v_gene: TRBV6-5; abundance: NA; CDR3aa: CASRRDRHYGYTF; CDR3nt: TGTGCCAGCAGACGCGACAGACACTATGGCTACACCTTC
d_gene: TRBD1; j_gene: TRBJ1-1; v_gene: TRBV10-3; abundance: NA; CDR3aa: CAIRETPGQGTNTEAFF; CDR3nt: TGTGCCATCAGGGAAACCCCGGGACAGGGGACTAACACTGAAGCTTTCTTT
d_gene: NA; j_gene: TRBJ2-3; v_gene: TRBV7-8; abundance: NA; CDR3aa: CASSAPIGTDTQYF; CDR3nt: TGTGCCAGCAGCGCGCCCATAGGCACAGATACGCAGTATTTT
d_gene: TRBD2; j_gene: TRBJ2-3; v_gene: TRBV7-6; abundance: once; CDR3aa: CASSLVLSGSADTQYF; CDR3nt: TGTGCCAGCAGCTTGGTTCTTAGCGGGAGTGCAGATACGCAGTATTTT
d_gene: NA; j_gene: TRBJ2-7; v_gene: TRBV11-3; abundance: few; CDR3aa: CASSLDRFSTYEQYF; CDR3nt: TGTGCCAGCAGCCTAGACAGATTTTCGACCTACGAGCAGTACTTC
d_gene: TRBD1; j_gene: TRBJ1-3; v_gene: TRBV20-1; abundance: NA; CDR3aa: CSARETGELCF; CDR3nt: TGCAGTGCTAGAGAGACAGGGGAGCTCTGTTTT
d_gene: TRBD1; j_gene: TRBJ2-7; v_gene: TRBV6-1; abundance: few; CDR3aa: CASSGGSGGGYEQYF; CDR3nt: TGTGCCAGCAGTGGCGGATCAGGGGGCGGCTACGAGCAGTACTTC